This entry is about one T cell receptor (beta chain). This sample is drawn from a study of blood T cell repertoires in COVID-19. Study-wide background: There were acute and convalescent COVID-19 samples, and they came from the United States, Italy and Spain. From T cells, B-cell-depleted T cells, or PBMCs came the material, which was cDNA or gDNA.

The V end was cut by 1 base, the J end by 2 bases, with 14 bases between. This CDR3 contains 15 residues. The germline CDR1 and CDR2 sequences are GTSNPN and SVGIG (reference sequence). Original processing methods: Researchers report that nucleated cell counts were estimated from reference gene primer amplification. Here immunoSEQ multiplex PCR was the method, and the copy in TCRdb shows in-frame clones only, minus some. V, J and clone size are those of that table, while D and trimming were read from the DNA. Of some 160,000 clones listed, approximately 91% were seen once; the top ten hold more than 2%.

The chain is built from TRBV30 and TRBJ2-5; D gene unclear. This receptor was obtained from a man younger than 35 with acute or convalescent COVID-19. Sequencing was performed on peripheral blood. The CDR3 here is CAWSDSLGRQETQYF. The CDR3 DNA sequence: TGTGCCTGGAGTGACTCCCTGGGCAGGCAAGAGACCCAGTACTTC.